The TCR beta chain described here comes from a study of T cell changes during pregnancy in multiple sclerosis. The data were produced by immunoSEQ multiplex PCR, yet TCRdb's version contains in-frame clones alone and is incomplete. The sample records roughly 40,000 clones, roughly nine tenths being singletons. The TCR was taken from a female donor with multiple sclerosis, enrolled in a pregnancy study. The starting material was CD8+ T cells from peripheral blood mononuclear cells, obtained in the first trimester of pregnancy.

CDR3 amino acids: CASSETSLTGELFF. CDR3 nucleotides: TGTGCCAGCTCCGAGACTAGCCTGACCGGGGAGCTGTTTTTT. This chain links TRBV25-1 with TRBJ2-2; 7 bases line up with TRBD2. This CDR3 is 14 amino acids long. Germline V gives CDR1 MGHDK, CDR2 SYGVNS. V lost 8 bases to trimming and J lost 5 bases; unmatched junction nucleotides: 8.